One sample yielded the 30 T cell receptor beta chains listed below, sequenced in a study of shared clonotypes between healthy human individuals. Profiling relied on immunoSEQ multiplex PCR, and the TCRdb table lists in-frame clones only, not all of them. The sample has about 2 million clones, about 94% seen once. CD45RO-negative CD8 cells positively selected for CCR7 made up the naive population, which excluded terminally differentiated effector memory CD45RA+ cells. The sample consisted of naive CD8+ T cells sorted from blood. The receptors come from a man between 18 and 35 years old in good health.

The genes are TRBV5-4 and TRBJ2-7; D unresolved. Per germline, CDR1 SGHNT and CDR2 YYREEE (reference sequence). With 5 bases removed from V and 2 bases from J, the gap between germline ends came to 14 bases. This CDR3 has 14 residues. DNA for the CDR3: TGTGCCAGCAGTTTTGACCGCAGCCCCTACGAGCAGTACTTC. It specifies CASSFDRSPYEQYF.

V usage is TRBV4-1 and J usage is TRBJ2-7, with D possibly TRBD2 on 6 matching bases. CDR1 is MGHRA, CDR2 YSYEKL, per germline. The CDR3 has 13 amino acids. V dropped 1 base and J dropped 7 bases, with 11 bases sitting between them. This chain's CDR3 is CASSQAEGGEQYF. For the CDR3, the DNA is TGCGCCAGCAGCCAAGCGGAGGGCGGTGAGCAGTACTTC.

Note on this clone: In the same sample, other DNA sequences code for this CDR3. The chain recombines TRBV11-2 with TRBJ2-7; 7 nucleotides agree with TRBD1. The germline CDR1 and CDR2 sequences are SGHAT and FQNNGV. Trimming cost V 3 bases and J 1 base; bases outside gene matches: 0. This CDR3 is built from 13 residues. CDR3 coding DNA: TGTGCCAGCAGCTTGGGACAGTCCTACGAGCAGTACTTC. Residues: CASSLGQSYEQYF.

This clone has just one count. The chain has TRBV7-2 and TRBJ1-2, with unresolved D. Germline V lookup: CDR1 SGHTA, CDR2 FQGNSA. The CDR3 totals 18 residues. V lost 0 bases and J lost 1, with 18 bases in between. The CDR3 nucleotides read TGTGCCAGCAGCTTAGCGCTAATGTCCAGAAAAAATAACTATGGCTACACCTTC. Residues: CASSLALMSRKNNYGYTF.

The rearrangement uses TRBV25-1 and TRBJ1-2; D is undetermined. CDR1 is MGHDK and CDR2 is SYGVNS in the germline V gene. V was pared by 2 bases and J by 6 bases, with 13 bases between. The CDR3 spans 14 residues. DNA for the CDR3: TGTGCCAGCAGTGAACTGGTTAGGGTCCATGGCTACACCTTC. Protein: CASSELVRVHGYTF.

This chain joins TRBV19 and TRBJ2-7; D not certain. Germline CDR1 and CDR2: LNHDA and SQIVND (reference sequence). The CDR3 runs to 13 residues. Deletions cut 4 bases from V and 4 bases from J, with 11 bases between. The CDR3 bases are TGTGCCAGTAGTAGGGATGTGGGTTACGAGCAGTACTTC. Its protein is CASSRDVGYEQYF. Based on the CDR3 plus reference TRBV19 and TRBJ2-7, the full variable domain is DGGITQSPKYLFRKEGQNVTLSCEQNLNHDAMYWYRQDPGQGLRLIYYSQIVNDFQKGDIAEGYSVSREKKESFPLTVTSAQKNPTAFYLCASSRDVGYEQYFGPGTRLTVT.

The chain joins TRBV5-1 to TRBJ2-5, with 10 bases that match TRBD1. Germline V gene sequence: CDR1 SGHRS, CDR2 YFSETQ. The ends lost 4 bases at V and 1 base at J; junction bases unmatched: 4. The CDR3 is made up of 15 amino acids. The chain's CDR3 is CASSPWTGGQETQYF. CDR3 in DNA: TGCGCCAGCAGCCCCTGGACAGGGGGCCAAGAGACCCAGTACTTC.

Here the CDR3 reads CASSQSGTDPRDSYGYTF. Written as DNA, the CDR3 is TGCGCCAGCAGCCAGTCAGGGACGGACCCAAGAGACTCCTATGGCTACACCTTC. This chain links TRBV4-1 with TRBJ1-2; D is perhaps TRBD1 (5 bases). In germline, CDR1 is MGHRA, CDR2 YSYEKL. The CDR3 has 18 amino acids. The V and J ends lost 3 bases and 4 bases respectively, with 24 bases between them.

The chain recombines TRBV7-2 with TRBJ1-1, with D tentatively TRBD1 (5 bases). Germline CDR1 and CDR2: SGHTA and FQGNSA. V lost 5 bases, J lost 1 base, and 17 bases lay in between. The CDR3 is made up of 16 amino acids. The CDR3 bases are TGTGCCAGCAGCCGCGTATCGGGGGTGGGGAACACTGAAGCTTTCTTT. It specifies CASSRVSGVGNTEAFF.

This rearrangement joins TRBV10-3 to TRBJ2-7; D might be TRBD2 (6 bases). The CDR3 length is 18 residues. The V gene lost 3 bases and the J gene lost 4 bases, with 25 bases spanning the gap. Germline V gives CDR1 ENHRY, CDR2 SYGVKD. The CDR3 loop is CAISESGTADAELYEQYF. The CDR3 DNA is TGTGCCATCAGTGAAAGTGGGACTGCCGATGCCGAATTGTACGAGCAGTACTTC.

V gene TRBV9 combines with J gene TRBJ2-6; D is undetermined. V lost 2 bases and J 2 bases, leaving 5 bases between the germline ends. The CDR3 has 14 amino acids. Germline CDR1 is SGDLS and CDR2 is YYNGEE. The CDR3 here is CASSVYTGANVLTF. Here the CDR3 DNA reads TGTGCCAGCAGCGTTTACACTGGGGCCAACGTCCTGACTTTC.

The CDR3 reads CAWNLPSGLRAFF. In DNA, the CDR3 is TGTGCCTGGAACTTACCTTCGGGGTTGCGAGCTTTCTTT. V gene TRBV30 combines with J gene TRBJ1-1; D uncertain. V lost 4 bases and J 10 bases, leaving 19 bases between the germline ends. Per germline, CDR1 GTSNPN and CDR2 SVGIG (reference sequence). The CDR3 runs 13 residues.

CDR3 region: CASTEARGLGTEAFF. For the CDR3, the DNA is TGTGCCAGCACCGAGGCCAGGGGGCTAGGCACTGAAGCTTTCTTT. The chain uses TRBV6-1 and TRBJ1-1; 8 bases agree with TRBD1. The trim removed 7 bases at V and 4 bases at J, leaving 11 bases unmatched. Germline-derived CDR1 and CDR2 are MNHNS and SASEGT. CDR3 length equals 15 residues.

The chain joins TRBV5-4 to TRBJ2-2; D might be TRBD1 (8 bases). The CDR3 is 15 residues long. Germline CDR1 SGHNT, CDR2 YYREEE (reference sequence). V gave up 2 bases and J gave up 4 bases, with 12 bases separating them. CDR3 bases: TGTGCCAGCAGCTTCAACAGGGGGGGCACCGGGGAGCTGTTTTTT. Amino acid sequence: CASSFNRGGTGELFF.

On this clone: Other DNA sequences from this sample encode an identical CDR3 as well. The V gene is TRBV5-4, the J gene TRBJ2-7; the D gene is possibly TRBD1 (6 bases). The CDR3 is 13 amino acids. Trimming pared 3 bases from V and 5 bases from J, leaving 12 bases between. Germline loops: CDR1 SGHNT, CDR2 YYREEE (reference sequence). CDR3 loop: CASSSQGSHEQYF. DNA for the CDR3: TGTGCCAGCAGCTCCCAGGGGAGCCACGAGCAGTACTTC.

The chain links TRBV27 to TRBJ1-3, with D unclear. The germline V gene encodes CDR1 MNHEY and CDR2 SMNVEV (reference sequence). Between the trimmed V and J ends, which lost 2 bases and 4 bases, there was a span of 12 bases. The CDR3 extends over 15 amino acids. CDR3 DNA: TGTGCCAGCAGTTTAGTGAGCGCCCCGGGAAACACCATATATTTT. Translation gives CASSLVSAPGNTIYF.

The chain links TRBV4-1 to TRBJ1-5, with D possibly matching TRBD1 (6 bases). Germline assignment: CDR1 MGHRA and CDR2 YSYEKL. The germline V and J ends were trimmed by 1 base and 0 bases, with 10 bases remaining between them. The CDR3 consists of 16 residues. DNA for the CDR3: TGCGCCAGCAGCCAAGGACAGGAGTATAGCAATCAGCCCCAGCATTTT. Translated, it gives CASSQGQEYSNQPQHF.

Comments on this clone: Other DNA sequences in the sample encode the same CDR3. The gene calls are TRBV29-1 and TRBJ1-2, with TRBD1 matching 8 bases. The V gene end was trimmed by 6 bases and the J gene end by 8 bases; junction bases not matched to a gene: 2. The CDR3 spans 10 residues. Germline-derived CDR1 and CDR2 are SQVTM and ANQGSEA. The CDR3 nucleotides read TGCAGCGTGACAGGGGACGGCTACACCTTC. It specifies CSVTGDGYTF.

This chain joins TRBV10-3 and TRBJ2-5, with D tentatively TRBD2 (6 bases). Trimming took 8 bases from V and 2 from J, leaving 15 bases between them. The CDR3 is 14 residues long. Germline V lookup: CDR1 ENHRY, CDR2 SYGVKD. The CDR3 is CAIGGIRLQETQYF. The CDR3, as DNA: TGTGCCATCGGGGGGATCCGCCTTCAAGAGACCCAGTACTTC.

The rearrangement uses TRBV5-6 and TRBJ2-7; no clear D gene. This CDR3 comprises 14 residues. Germline values: CDR1 SGHDT, CDR2 YYEEEE. The germline V and J ends were trimmed by 0 bases and 4 bases, with 11 bases remaining between them. CDR3: CASSLGLETYEQYF. As DNA, the CDR3 is TGTGCCAGCAGCTTGGGGCTGGAAACTTACGAGCAGTACTTC.

The chain is built from TRBV6-1 and TRBJ1-2; D is unclear. This CDR3 is built from 15 residues. Trimming pared 6 bases from V and 4 bases from J, leaving 18 bases between. Germline CDR1 is MNHNS and CDR2 is SASEGT. CDR3 sequence reads: CASSYDPSLFYGYTF. The CDR3 nucleotides read TGTGCCAGCAGCTACGACCCTAGCCTTTTCTATGGCTACACCTTC.

V gene TRBV5-5 combines with J gene TRBJ2-2; unclear D gene. The germline V gene has CDR1 SGHKS and CDR2 YYEKEE (reference sequence). The V end lost 2 bases, the J end lost 4 bases, and 3 bases lay between the germline ends. This CDR3 has 12 amino acids. The CDR3 loop reads CASSFVTGELFF. The CDR3 DNA sequence: TGTGCCAGCAGCTTCGTCACCGGGGAGCTGTTTTTT. Supplemented by reference TRBV5-5 and TRBJ2-2, the full variable domain reads DAGVTQSPTHLIKTRGQQVTLRCSPISGHKSVSWYQQVLGQGPQFIFQYYEKEERGRGNFPDRFSARQFPNYSSELNVNALLLGDSALYLCASSFVTGELFFGEGSRLTVL.

Notes on this clone: In the same sample, other DNA sequences code for this CDR3. The rearrangement uses TRBV27 and TRBJ2-5; no firm D call. Looked up from germline, CDR1 is MNHEY and CDR2 is SMNVEV (reference sequence). The CDR3 consists of 13 residues. V was shortened by 3 bases and J by 3 bases, with 8 bases between the two germline ends. CDR3 DNA: TGTGCCAGCAGTTTCCTTGGAGAAGAGACCCAGTACTTC. This translates into CASSFLGEETQYF.

V gene TRBV9 combines with J gene TRBJ2-7; D possibly uses TRBD1 or TRBD2 (6 bases each). V lost 1 base and J 4 bases, leaving 15 bases between the germline ends. Germline V CDR1 and CDR2: SGDLS, YYNGEE. The CDR3 consists of 15 residues. The chain's CDR3 is CASSVRGVEVYEQYF. The CDR3 DNA reads TGTGCCAGCAGCGTAAGGGGGGTCGAGGTTTACGAGCAGTACTTC.

This rearrangement joins TRBV10-1 to TRBJ2-1; D gene ambiguous. The CDR3 runs 15 residues. Germline lookup yields CDR1 WNHNN and CDR2 SYGVQD (reference sequence). The V end was cut by 2 bases, the J end by 0 bases, with 8 bases between. CDR3 sequence reads: CASSEGRSSYNEQFF. CDR3 nucleotides: TGCGCCAGCAGTGAGGGCAGGAGCTCCTACAATGAGCAGTTCTTC.

V usage is TRBV2 and J usage is TRBJ1-4, with TRBD1 matching 7 bases. The ends lost 6 bases at V and 8 bases at J; junction bases unmatched: 9. Germline V gene sequence: CDR1 SNHLY, CDR2 FYNNEI. CDR3 length: 14 amino acids. The CDR3 DNA follows: TGTGCCAGCAGATACAGGGGAGAGGTGGAAAAACTGTTTTTT. Translating it yields CASRYRGEVEKLFF.

The V and J genes are TRBV7-9 and TRBJ1-2; 9 bases line up with TRBD1. The CDR3 totals 16 residues. Germline V gene data show CDR1 as SEHNR and CDR2 as FQNEAQ (reference sequence). The V and J ends lost 4 bases and 4 bases, in that order; junction bases with no gene match: 10. This CDR3 is CASSSSGTGSSYGYTF. DNA of the CDR3: TGTGCCAGCAGCTCCTCCGGGACAGGGTCTTCCTATGGCTACACCTTC.

The chain uses TRBV30 and TRBJ1-4; 7 nucleotides agree with TRBD1. Germline CDR1 GTSNPN, CDR2 SVGIG (reference sequence). CDR3 length: 14 residues. V shed 2 bases and J 6 bases; nucleotides not matched to a gene: 6. The CDR3 reads CAWSRMGTDEKLFF. In DNA form, the CDR3 reads TGTGCCTGGAGTAGGATGGGGACAGATGAAAAACTGTTTTTT.

This sequence joins TRBV27 and TRBJ2-3, with D uncertain. The CDR3 totals 10 residues. Between the trimmed V and J ends, which lost 9 bases and 6 bases, there was a span of 7 bases. Germline CDR1 and CDR2: MNHEY and SMNVEV (reference sequence). The DNA for the CDR3 is TGTGCCAGTTTGGGGGATACGCAGTATTTT. Amino acid sequence: CASLGDTQYF.

The chain uses TRBV6-1 and TRBJ1-2; D possibly corresponds to TRBD1 (5 bases). Germline CDR1 reads MNHNS; CDR2 reads SASEGT. Deletions cut 5 bases from V and 4 bases from J, with 11 bases between. CDR3 length: 13 residues. This CDR3 reads CASSPPGGYGYTF. The DNA of the CDR3 is TGTGCCAGCAGTCCCCCCGGGGGCTATGGCTACACCTTC.